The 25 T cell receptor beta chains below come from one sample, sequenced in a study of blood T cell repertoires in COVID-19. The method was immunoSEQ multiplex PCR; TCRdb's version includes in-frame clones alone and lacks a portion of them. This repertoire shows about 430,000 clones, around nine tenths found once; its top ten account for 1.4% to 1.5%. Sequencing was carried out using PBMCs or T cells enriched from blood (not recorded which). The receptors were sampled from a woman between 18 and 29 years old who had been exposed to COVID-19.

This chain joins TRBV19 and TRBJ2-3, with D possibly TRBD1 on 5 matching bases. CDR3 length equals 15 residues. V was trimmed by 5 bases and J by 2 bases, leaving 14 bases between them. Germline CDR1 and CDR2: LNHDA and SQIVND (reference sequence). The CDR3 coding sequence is TGTGCCAGTAGTTCAGGTAGGGGAATCACAGATACGCAGTATTTT. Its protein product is CASSSGRGITDTQYF.

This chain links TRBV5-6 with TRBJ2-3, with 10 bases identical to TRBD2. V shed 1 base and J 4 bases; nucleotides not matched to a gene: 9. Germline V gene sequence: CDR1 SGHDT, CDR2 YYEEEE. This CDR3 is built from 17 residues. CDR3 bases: TGTGCCAGCAGCTTGAACGGCCTAGCGGGGGACTCAGATACGCAGTATTTT. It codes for CASSLNGLAGDSDTQYF.

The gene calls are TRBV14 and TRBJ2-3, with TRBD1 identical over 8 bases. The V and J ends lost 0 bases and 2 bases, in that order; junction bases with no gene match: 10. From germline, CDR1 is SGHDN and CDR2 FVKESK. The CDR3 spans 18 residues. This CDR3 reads CASSQDSRGRRHTDTQYF. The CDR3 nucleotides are TGTGCCAGCAGCCAAGATAGCAGGGGGCGAAGACACACAGATACGCAGTATTTT.

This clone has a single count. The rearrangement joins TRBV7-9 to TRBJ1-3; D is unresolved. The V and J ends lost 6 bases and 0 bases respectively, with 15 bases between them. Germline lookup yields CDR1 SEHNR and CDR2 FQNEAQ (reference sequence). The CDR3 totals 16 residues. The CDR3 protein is CASRTNPSFSGNTIYF. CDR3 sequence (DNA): TGTGCCAGCAGGACAAACCCGTCGTTCTCTGGAAACACCATATATTTT.

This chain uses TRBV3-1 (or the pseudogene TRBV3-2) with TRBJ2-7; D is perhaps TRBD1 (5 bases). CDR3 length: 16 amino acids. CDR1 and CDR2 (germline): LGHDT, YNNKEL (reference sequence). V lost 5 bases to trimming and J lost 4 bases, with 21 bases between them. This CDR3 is CASSFYRNGRPYEQYF. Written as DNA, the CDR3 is TGTGCCAGCAGCTTTTACAGGAACGGCCGACCGTACGAGCAGTACTTC.

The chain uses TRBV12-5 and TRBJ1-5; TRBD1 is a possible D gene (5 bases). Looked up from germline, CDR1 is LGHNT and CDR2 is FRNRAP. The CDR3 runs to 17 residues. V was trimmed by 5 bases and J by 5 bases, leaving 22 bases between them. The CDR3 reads CASGVGPDRSRYQPQHF. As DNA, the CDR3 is TGTGCTAGTGGTGTGGGGCCAGATAGGAGTAGGTATCAGCCCCAGCATTTT.

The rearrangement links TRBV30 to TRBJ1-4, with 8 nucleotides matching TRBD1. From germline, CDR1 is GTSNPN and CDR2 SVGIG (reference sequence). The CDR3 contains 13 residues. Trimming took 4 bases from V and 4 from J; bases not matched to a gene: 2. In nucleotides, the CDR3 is TGTGCCTGGAACAGGGGGATTAATGAAAAACTGTTTTTT. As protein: CAWNRGINEKLFF.

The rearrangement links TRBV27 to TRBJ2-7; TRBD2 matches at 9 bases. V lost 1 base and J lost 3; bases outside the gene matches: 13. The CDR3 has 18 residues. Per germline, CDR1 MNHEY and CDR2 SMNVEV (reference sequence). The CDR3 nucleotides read TGTGCCAGCAGTTTATGGGCTCAATTGGCGCGGGAGGGCTACGAGCAGTACTTC. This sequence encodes CASSLWAQLAREGYEQYF.

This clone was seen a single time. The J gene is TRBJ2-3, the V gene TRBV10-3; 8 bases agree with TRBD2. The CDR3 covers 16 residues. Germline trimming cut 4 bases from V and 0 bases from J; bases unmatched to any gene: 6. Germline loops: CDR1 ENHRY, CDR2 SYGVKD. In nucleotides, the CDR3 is TGTGCCATCAGTGTCCGGGGGGGGTCTAGCACAGATACGCAGTATTTT. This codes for CAISVRGGSSTDTQYF.

The CDR3 is CASSERRNNQPQHF. For the CDR3, the DNA is TGTGCCAGCAGTGAAAGGCGGAACAATCAGCCCCAGCATTTT. The chain couples TRBV2 to TRBJ1-5; D gene uncertain. The ends were cut back, 2 bases at V and 3 bases at J, with 8 bases in the middle. The germline V gene has CDR1 SNHLY and CDR2 FYNNEI. The CDR3 covers 14 residues.

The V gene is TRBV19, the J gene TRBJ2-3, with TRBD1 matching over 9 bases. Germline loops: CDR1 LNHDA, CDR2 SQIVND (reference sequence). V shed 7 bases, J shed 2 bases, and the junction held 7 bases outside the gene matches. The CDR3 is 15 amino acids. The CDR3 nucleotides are TGTGCCAGTAAGAGGACAGGGGCTTACACAGATACGCAGTATTTT. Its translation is CASKRTGAYTDTQYF.

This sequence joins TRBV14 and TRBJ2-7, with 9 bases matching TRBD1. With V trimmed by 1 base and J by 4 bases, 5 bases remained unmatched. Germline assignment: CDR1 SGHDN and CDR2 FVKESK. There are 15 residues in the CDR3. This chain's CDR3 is CASSQVYRGLYEQYF. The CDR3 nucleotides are TGTGCCAGCAGCCAAGTCTACAGGGGGCTATACGAGCAGTACTTC.

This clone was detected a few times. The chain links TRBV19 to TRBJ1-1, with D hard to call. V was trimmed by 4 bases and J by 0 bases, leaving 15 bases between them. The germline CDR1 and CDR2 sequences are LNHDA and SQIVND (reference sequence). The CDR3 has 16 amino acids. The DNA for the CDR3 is TGTGCCAGTAGTACCCGGGGTAAGAGTGTGAACACTGAAGCTTTCTTT. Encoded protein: CASSTRGKSVNTEAFF.

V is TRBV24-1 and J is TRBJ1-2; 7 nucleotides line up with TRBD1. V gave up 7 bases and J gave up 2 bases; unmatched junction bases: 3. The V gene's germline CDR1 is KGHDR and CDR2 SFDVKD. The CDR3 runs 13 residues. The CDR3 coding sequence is TGTGCCACCAGCCGGGACAGCAACTATGGCTACACCTTC. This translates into CATSRDSNYGYTF.

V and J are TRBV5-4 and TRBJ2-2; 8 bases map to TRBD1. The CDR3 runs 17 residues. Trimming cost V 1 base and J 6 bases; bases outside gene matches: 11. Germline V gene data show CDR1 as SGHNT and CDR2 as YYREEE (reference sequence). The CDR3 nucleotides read TGTGCCAGCAGCTTGCGTGGGGACAGGTGGAAAGCCGGGGAGCTGTTTTTT. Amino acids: CASSLRGDRWKAGELFF.

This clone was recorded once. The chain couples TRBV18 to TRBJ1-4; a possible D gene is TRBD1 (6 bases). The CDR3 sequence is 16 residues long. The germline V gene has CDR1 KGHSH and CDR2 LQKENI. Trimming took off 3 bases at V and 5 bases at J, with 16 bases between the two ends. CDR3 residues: CASSPLRTEQNEKLFF. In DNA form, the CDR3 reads TGTGCCAGCTCACCGTTAAGGACAGAACAGAATGAAAAACTGTTTTTT.

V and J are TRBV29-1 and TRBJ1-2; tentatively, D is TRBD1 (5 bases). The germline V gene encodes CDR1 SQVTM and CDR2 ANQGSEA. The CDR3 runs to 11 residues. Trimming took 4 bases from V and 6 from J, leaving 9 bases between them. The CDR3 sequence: CSVAGNNGYTF. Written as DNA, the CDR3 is TGCAGCGTTGCAGGGAATAATGGCTACACCTTC.

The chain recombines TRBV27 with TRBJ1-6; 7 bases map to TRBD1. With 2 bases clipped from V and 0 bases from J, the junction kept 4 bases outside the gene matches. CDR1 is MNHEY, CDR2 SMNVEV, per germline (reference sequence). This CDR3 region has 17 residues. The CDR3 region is CASSLRDSHSYNSPLHF. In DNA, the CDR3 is TGTGCCAGCAGTTTAAGGGACAGCCACTCCTATAATTCACCCCTCCACTTT.

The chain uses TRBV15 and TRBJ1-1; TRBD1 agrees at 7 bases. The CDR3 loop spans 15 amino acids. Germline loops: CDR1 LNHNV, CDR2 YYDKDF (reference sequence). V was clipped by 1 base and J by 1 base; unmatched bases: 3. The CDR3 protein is CATSRGGTANTEAFF. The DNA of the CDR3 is TGTGCCACCAGCAGAGGCGGGACAGCGAACACTGAAGCTTTCTTT.

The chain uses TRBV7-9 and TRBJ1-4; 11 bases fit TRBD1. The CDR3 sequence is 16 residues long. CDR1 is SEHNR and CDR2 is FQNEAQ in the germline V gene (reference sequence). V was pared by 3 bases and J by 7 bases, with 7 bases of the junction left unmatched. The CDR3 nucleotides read TGTGCCAGCAGCTTGGGGACAGGGGGTTTTTTTGAAAAACTGTTTTTT. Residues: CASSLGTGGFFEKLFF. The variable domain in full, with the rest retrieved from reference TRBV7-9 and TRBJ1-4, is DTGVSQNPRHKITKRGQNVTFRCDPISEHNRLYWYRQTLGQGPEFLTYFQNEAQLEKSRLLSDRFSAERPKGSFSTLEIQRTEQGDSAMYLCASSLGTGGFFEKLFFGSGTQLSVL.

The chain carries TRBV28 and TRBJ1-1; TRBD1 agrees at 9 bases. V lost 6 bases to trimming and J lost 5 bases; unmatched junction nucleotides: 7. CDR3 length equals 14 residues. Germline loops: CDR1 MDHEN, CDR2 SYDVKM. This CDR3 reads CASRTTGTGTEAFF. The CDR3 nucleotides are TGTGCCAGCAGAACGACCGGGACAGGGACTGAAGCTTTCTTT. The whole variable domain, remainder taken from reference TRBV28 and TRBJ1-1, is DVKVTQSSRYLVKRTGEKVFLECVQDMDHENMFWYRQDPGLGLRLIYFSYDVKMKEKGDIPEGYSVSREKKERFSLILESASTNQTSMYLCASRTTGTGTEAFFGQGTRLTVV.

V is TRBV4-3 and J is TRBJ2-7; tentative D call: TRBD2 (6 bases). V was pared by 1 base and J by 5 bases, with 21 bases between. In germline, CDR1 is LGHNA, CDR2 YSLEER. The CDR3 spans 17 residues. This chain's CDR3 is CASSQGFTGRGNHEQYF. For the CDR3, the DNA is TGCGCCAGCAGCCAAGGTTTTACCGGACGGGGGAACCACGAGCAGTACTTC.

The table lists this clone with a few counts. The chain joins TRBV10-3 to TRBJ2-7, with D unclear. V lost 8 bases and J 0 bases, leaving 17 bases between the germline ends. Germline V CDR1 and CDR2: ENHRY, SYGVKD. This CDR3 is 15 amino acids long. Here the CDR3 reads CAIGFGLGSSYEQYF. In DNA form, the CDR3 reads TGTGCCATCGGCTTCGGGTTGGGTAGCTCCTACGAGCAGTACTTC.

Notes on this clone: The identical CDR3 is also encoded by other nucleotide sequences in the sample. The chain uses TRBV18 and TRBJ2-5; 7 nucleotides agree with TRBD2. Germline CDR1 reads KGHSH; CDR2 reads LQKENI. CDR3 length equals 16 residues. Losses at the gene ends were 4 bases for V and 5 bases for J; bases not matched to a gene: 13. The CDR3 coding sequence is TGTGCCAGCTCACGGGAGGGAGCTAGCTGGTTGGAGACCCAGTACTTC. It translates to CASSREGASWLETQYF.

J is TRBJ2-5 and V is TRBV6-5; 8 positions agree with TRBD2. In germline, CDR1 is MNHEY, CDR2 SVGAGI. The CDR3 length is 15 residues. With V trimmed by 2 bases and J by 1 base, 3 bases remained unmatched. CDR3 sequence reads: CASSYRGGVQETQYF. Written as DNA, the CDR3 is TGTGCCAGCAGTTACCGGGGGGGGGTCCAAGAGACCCAGTACTTC.